These 25 T cell receptor beta chains share one sample of origin, sequenced in a study of CD8 T cells in Susac syndrome. RNA was extracted with the RNeasy kit, and a quantity of 0.5 to 1 ug was reverse transcribed using random hexamers. TCRdb reprocessed the immunoSEQ multiplex PCR reads with MiXCR, giving one entry per CDR3 protein. Here the sample spans about 210,000 distinct CDR3 sequences, about 95% being singletons. Sequencing was done on a sample of CD4+ T cells from PBMCs. The receptors were gathered from a human donor with multiple sclerosis.

The chain has TRBV20-1 and TRBJ2-4, with 8 bases that match TRBD1. Germline V gene lookup returns CDR1 DFQATT and CDR2 SNEGSKA (reference sequence). V was pared by 5 bases and J by 0 bases, with 15 bases of the junction left unmatched. This CDR3 contains 18 residues. CDR3 sequence reads: CSALRTAGGTVAKNIQYF. The DNA of the CDR3 is TGCAGTGCTCTTAGAACGGCAGGGGGCACCGTAGCCAAAAACATTCAGTACTTC.

The chain is built from TRBV30 and TRBJ2-3, with a weak D call TRBD2 (6 bases). V lost 4 bases to trimming and J lost 0 bases, with 11 bases between them. The CDR3 spans 14 residues. Per germline, CDR1 GTSNPN and CDR2 SVGIG (reference sequence). The chain's CDR3 is CAWNGGASTDTQYF. DNA of the CDR3: TGTGCCTGGAATGGAGGGGCTAGCACAGATACGCAGTATTTT.

J is TRBJ2-1 and V is TRBV4-2, with D possibly being TRBD2 (5 bases). This CDR3 contains 16 residues. Germline CDR1 reads LGHNA; CDR2 reads YNFKEQ. Trimming pared 3 bases from V and 4 bases from J, leaving 16 bases between. The CDR3 loop reads CASSHKDSTRYNEQFF. The CDR3 DNA reads TGTGCCAGCAGCCATAAGGACTCCACGCGATACAATGAGCAGTTCTTC.

This chain uses TRBV18 with TRBJ1-5, with D perhaps TRBD1 (5 bases). The CDR3 covers 14 residues. V lost 1 base and J 4 bases, leaving 8 bases between the germline ends. Germline CDR1 and CDR2: KGHSH and LQKENI. For the CDR3, the DNA is TGTGCCAGCTCACCACGACAGACAAATCAGCCCCAGCATTTT. The encoded protein is CASSPRQTNQPQHF.

The chain couples TRBV27 to TRBJ2-3; possibly TRBD1 or TRBD2 for D (5 bases each). The CDR3 contains 14 residues. Germline CDR1 is MNHEY and CDR2 is SMNVEV (reference sequence). Deletions cut 8 bases from V and 4 bases from J, with 16 bases between. The chain's CDR3 is CASRYGGEADTQYF. Here the CDR3 DNA reads TGTGCCAGCCGTTATGGGGGAGAGGCAGATACGCAGTATTTT.

This rearrangement joins TRBV19 to TRBJ1-2; D ambiguous. The length of the CDR3 is 11 residues. The germline V and J ends were trimmed by 6 bases and 7 bases, with 9 bases remaining between them. Germline V CDR1 and CDR2: LNHDA, SQIVND (reference sequence). The CDR3, as DNA: TGTGCCAGTAGCAAGGCCAGTGGCTACACCTTC. Amino acid sequence: CASSKASGYTF.

This CDR3 is CASSSKTQDGSEQFF. The CDR3 nucleotides read TGCGCCAGCAGCTCAAAAACGCAGGACGGAAGCGAGCAGTTCTTC. V is TRBV5-1 and J is TRBJ2-1; no reliable D call. Germline V gives CDR1 SGHRS, CDR2 YFSETQ. The CDR3 runs 15 residues. Trimming removed 3 bases from V and 10 bases from J, with 20 bases in between.

This clonotype was picked up a small number of times. The chain links TRBV20-1 to TRBJ2-1, with D perhaps matching TRBD2 (5 bases). Trimming removed 2 bases at V and 6 bases at J, with 8 bases between. The CDR3 extends over 12 amino acids. Germline V gene lookup returns CDR1 DFQATT and CDR2 SNEGSKA (reference sequence). CDR3 nucleotides: TGCAGTGCTAGACTAGCATCCAATGAGCAGTTCTTC. It translates to CSARLASNEQFF.

This rearrangement joins TRBV10-1 to TRBJ1-1, with 7 positions matching TRBD1. CDR1 and CDR2 from the germline V gene are WNHNN and SYGVQD (reference sequence). Trimming removed 3 bases from V and 4 bases from J; junction bases left unmatched: 5. The CDR3 contains 14 residues. The CDR3, as DNA: TGCGCCAGCAGTGACTCAGGGGGAGGCACTGAAGCTTTCTTT. This encodes CASSDSGGGTEAFF.

This clonotype was seen a few times. The rearrangement joins TRBV29-1 to TRBJ2-7; D gene uncertain. Germline V lookup: CDR1 SQVTM, CDR2 ANQGSEA. Trimming left V 4 bases short and J 1 base short, with 5 bases between. The CDR3 extends over 11 amino acids. CDR3 in DNA: TGCAGCGTTGCGGAATCCTACGAGCAGTACTTC. Amino acids: CSVAESYEQYF.

V usage is TRBV27 and J usage is TRBJ2-7; D tentatively fits TRBD1 or TRBD2 (5 bases each). Germline CDR1 reads MNHEY; CDR2 reads SMNVEV (reference sequence). V dropped 3 bases and J dropped 6 bases, with 12 bases sitting between them. The CDR3 is 13 amino acids. The CDR3 DNA sequence: TGTGCCAGCAGTTTTGGGGGATCTCGCGAGCAGTACTTC. As protein: CASSFGGSREQYF.

The chain recombines TRBV27 with TRBJ1-2; D not certain. The V end was cut by 6 bases, the J end by 4 bases, with 18 bases between. The CDR3 totals 15 residues. Germline CDR1 is MNHEY and CDR2 is SMNVEV (reference sequence). CDR3 nucleotide sequence: TGTGCCAGCAGCCCTTCACCAGGTTGGGGCTATGGCTACACCTTC. Encoded protein: CASSPSPGWGYGYTF.

The genes are TRBV29-1 and TRBJ2-5, with D perhaps matching TRBD1 (6 bases). Germline V lookup: CDR1 SQVTM, CDR2 ANQGSEA. The CDR3 is 12 amino acids. V was trimmed by 7 bases and J by 3 bases, leaving 12 bases between them. CDR3: CSASDRKETQYF. CDR3 bases: TGCAGCGCCTCGGACAGAAAAGAGACCCAGTACTTC.

The chain links TRBV9 to TRBJ2-3; D uncertain. The CDR3 extends over 14 amino acids. Germline V gene sequence: CDR1 SGDLS, CDR2 YYNGEE. V dropped 0 bases and J dropped 3 bases, with 8 bases sitting between them. The chain's CDR3 is CASSVDGITDTQYF. Here the CDR3 DNA reads TGTGCCAGCAGCGTAGATGGGATTACAGATACGCAGTATTTT.

The rearrangement links TRBV29-1 to TRBJ1-6, with D unresolved. Germline loops: CDR1 SQVTM, CDR2 ANQGSEA. V was shortened by 4 bases and J by 5 bases, with 6 bases between the two germline ends. This CDR3 is built from 12 residues. CDR3 nucleotides: TGCAGCGTTGCCACAAATAATTCACCCCTCCACTTT. This translates into CSVATNNSPLHF.

In this sample, this clonotype turned up once. The rearrangement uses TRBV6-5 and TRBJ2-3; D is perhaps TRBD2 (6 bases). CDR3 length: 14 residues. Per germline, CDR1 MNHEY and CDR2 SVGAGI. The V end lost 8 bases, the J end lost 1 base, and 13 bases lay between the germline ends. The CDR3 protein is CASRGLTRTDTQYF. CDR3 coding DNA: TGTGCCAGCCGGGGACTCACCCGCACAGATACGCAGTATTTT.

This clonotype appeared a single time. V and J are TRBV6-2 or TRBV6-3 and TRBJ2-3; D may be TRBD1 (6 bases). This CDR3 comprises 14 residues. CDR1 and CDR2 from the germline V gene are MNHEY and SVGEGT. V lost 7 bases to trimming and J lost 2 bases, with 13 bases between them. As DNA, the CDR3 is TGTGCCAGCAAGGTTTACAGGGTCACAGATACGCAGTATTTT. It is translated as CASKVYRVTDTQYF.

The chain recombines TRBV9 with TRBJ2-3; TRBD2 might be the D (6 bases). This CDR3 has 13 amino acids. Germline V lookup: CDR1 SGDLS, CDR2 YYNGEE. The ends were cut back, 7 bases at V and 2 bases at J, with 11 bases in the middle. The CDR3 DNA is TGTGCCAGCGGGGAGGATTACACAGATACGCAGTATTTT. The encoded protein is CASGEDYTDTQYF. The whole variable domain, remainder taken from reference TRBV9 and TRBJ2-3, is DSGVTQTPKHLITATGQRVTLRCSPRSGDLSVYWYQQSLDQGLQFLIQYYNGEERAKGNILERFSAQQFPDLHSELNLSSLELGDSALYFCASGEDYTDTQYFGPGTRLTVL.

CDR3 region: CAWRLWRERGYTF. DNA for the CDR3: TGTGCCTGGAGATTATGGAGGGAGCGTGGCTACACCTTC. The V and J genes are TRBV30 and TRBJ1-2; D is uncertain. This CDR3 is built from 13 residues. Trimming removed 3 bases at V and 7 bases at J, with 15 bases between. Looked up from germline, CDR1 is GTSNPN and CDR2 is SVGIG (reference sequence).

The V call is TRBV3-1, the J call TRBJ2-7, with 7 nucleotides matching TRBD1. The trim removed 4 bases at V and 2 bases at J, leaving 8 bases unmatched. Germline V gene sequence: CDR1 LGHDT, CDR2 YNNKEL (reference sequence). This CDR3 is built from 15 residues. The chain's CDR3 is CASSPYRTGPYEQYF. The CDR3 DNA sequence: TGTGCCAGCAGCCCTTACCGGACAGGACCCTACGAGCAGTACTTC.

The J gene is TRBJ1-4, the V gene TRBV7-8; the D gene is possibly TRBD1 (5 bases). Germline-derived CDR1 and CDR2 are SGHVS and FQNEAQ. The CDR3 runs to 14 residues. V was clipped by 5 bases and J by 6 bases, with 13 bases between them. The CDR3 DNA sequence: TGTGCCAGCAGCAAGTCAGGGTCCCATGAAAAACTGTTTTTT. Amino acid sequence: CASSKSGSHEKLFF.

This clonotype has a single count. The junction and the germline gene differ at one end; a read error may be behind it. This rearrangement joins TRBV6-5 to TRBJ2-7, with 8 nucleotides matching TRBD1. Germline CDR1 reads MNHEY; CDR2 reads SVGAGI. The CDR3 loop spans 15 amino acids. CDR3 bases: TGTGCCAGCAATTACCCTGGAACAGGGGGCTACGAGCAGTACTTC. Translation gives CASNYPGTGGYEQYF.

This chain links TRBV28 with TRBJ1-1; TRBD1 aligns across 7 bases. CDR1 and CDR2 (germline): MDHEN, SYDVKM. V gave up 5 bases and J gave up 1 base; unmatched junction bases: 4. This CDR3 contains 14 residues. Here the CDR3 DNA reads TGTGCCAGCAGTACTCAGGGGGGGAACACTGAAGCTTTCTTT. Its protein is CASSTQGGNTEAFF.

The chain has TRBV4-2 and TRBJ2-1, with 7 nucleotides matching TRBD2. The V and J ends lost 0 bases and 5 bases, in that order; junction bases with no gene match: 7. CDR3 length equals 16 residues. CDR1 LGHNA and CDR2 YNFKEQ come from the germline V gene. The CDR3 spells CASSQERESNHNEQFF. The DNA of the CDR3 is TGTGCCAGCAGCCAAGAGCGGGAGTCGAATCACAATGAGCAGTTCTTC.

Concerning this clonotype: Germline is not matched at one junction end, which may reflect a read error. This sequence joins TRBV24-1 and TRBJ2-5; D assignment may be TRBD1 or TRBD2 (5 bases each). The CDR3 spans 13 residues. Germline V CDR1 and CDR2: KGHDR, SFDVKD. CDR3 loop: CATGEGKGETQYF. The CDR3, as DNA: TGTGCCACCGGTGAGGGGAAGGGAGAGACCCAGTACTTC.